This T cell receptor (beta chain) was sequenced during a study of cytomegalovirus exposure and HLA in healthy donors. V lost 1 base and J lost 3, with 12 bases in between. CDR3 length equals 15 residues. Germline V gives CDR1 GTSNPN, CDR2 SVGIG (reference sequence). PCR used 60 Vbeta primers and 13 Jbeta primers. Method: immunoSEQ multiplex PCR; TCRdb's copy keeps in-frame clones and lacks some. Of about 180,000 clones in the sample, 75% to 85% are singletons; the top ten hold around 1.6%. The chain joins TRBV30 to TRBJ1-4, with TRBD1 as a possible D gene (6 bases). The source material was PBMCs. The TCR comes from a man younger than 35 in good health and CMV-seronegative. This CDR3 is CAWSAGGRANEKLFF. CDR3 nucleotides: TGTGCCTGGAGTGCGGGGGGCAGAGCTAATGAAAAACTGTTTTTT.